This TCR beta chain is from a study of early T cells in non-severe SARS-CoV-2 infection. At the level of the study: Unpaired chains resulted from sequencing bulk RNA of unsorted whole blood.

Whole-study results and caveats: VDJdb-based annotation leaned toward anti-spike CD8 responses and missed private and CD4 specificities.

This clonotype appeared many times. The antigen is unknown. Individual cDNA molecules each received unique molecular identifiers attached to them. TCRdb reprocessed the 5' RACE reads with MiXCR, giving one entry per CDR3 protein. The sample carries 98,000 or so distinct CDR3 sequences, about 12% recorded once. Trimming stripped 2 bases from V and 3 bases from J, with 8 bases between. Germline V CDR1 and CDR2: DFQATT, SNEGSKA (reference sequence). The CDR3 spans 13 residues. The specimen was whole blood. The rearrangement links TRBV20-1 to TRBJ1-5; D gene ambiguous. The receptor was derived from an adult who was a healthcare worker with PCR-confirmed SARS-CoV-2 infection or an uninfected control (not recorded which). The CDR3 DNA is TGCAGTGCTAGATCCGGCACCAATCAGCCCCAGCATTTT. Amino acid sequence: CSARSGTNQPQHF.